This TCR beta chain was found in a study of graft-versus-host responses after intestinal transplantation. In this sample, this clone turned up a few times. Antigen unknown. Whole-study findings and limits: Recipient-marrow GvH clones were detected, some having first appeared in ileum or blood.

Some clones are missing from TCRdb's copy, which holds only in-frame ones; the method was immunoSEQ multiplex PCR. The table shows roughly 120,000 clones, with about nine tenths occurring only once. Trimming took 0 bases from V and 7 from J, leaving 10 bases between them. Germline lookup yields CDR1 GTSNPN and CDR2 SVGIG (reference sequence). The CDR3 has 13 amino acids. This clonotype was obtained from a human donor who received an intestinal transplant. The sample was unstimulated CD4+ T cells sorted from spleen or lymph node cells, taken before intestinal transplant. The rearrangement uses TRBV30 and TRBJ1-5; D possibly corresponds to TRBD1 (5 bases). The CDR3 here is CAWSVGGRQPQHF. The CDR3 DNA reads as TGTGCCTGGAGTGTGGGGGGGAGACAGCCCCAGCATTTT.